The sequence of this T cell receptor (beta chain) was determined in a study of cytomegalovirus exposure and HLA in healthy donors. Study summary: The same platform used for the 600 to 750 first-cohort repertoires was also used for the 120 or so validation repertoires, as a later analysis reported.

The V and J ends lost 4 bases and 1 base respectively, with 11 bases between them. Germline lookup yields CDR1 SGHRS and CDR2 YFSETQ. The CDR3 has 14 residues. In the case of this clone: Its antigen is unidentified.

General study points: Testing in vitro showed a few CMV-associated chains specific for CMV antigens. The dataset shows that most TCR sequences were rare, while some public TCRs occurred in many donors. The investigators catalogued 150 to 200 TCR beta chains as cytomegalovirus-associated.

Using immunoSEQ multiplex PCR, the repertoire was profiled, and TCRdb retains in-frame clones only, with some absent. Among 110,000 or so clones, approximately 94% were seen once, and the ten largest hold 0.67%. Input material: PBMCs. This sequence joins TRBV5-1 and TRBJ2-5, with D maybe TRBD1 (6 bases). The receptor's source is a woman in her late teens or twenties in good health and CMV-seronegative. The CDR3 region has the DNA TGCGCCAGCAGCCTCGGACAGCTCCAAGAGACCCAGTACTTC. Translating gives CASSLGQLQETQYF.